This T cell receptor (beta chain) was found in a study of shared clonotypes between healthy human individuals. Study-level findings and limits: Sampling covered blood only; tissue repertoires likely differ.

The assay ran at deep level. The table came from immunoSEQ multiplex PCR; TCRdb's copy has only in-frame clones and leaves some out. The sample lists some 530,000 clones, more than 65% occurring once. Donors, without exception, were Caucasian adults residing in Nashville, Tennessee. Per germline, CDR1 SEHNR and CDR2 FQNEAQ (reference sequence). The CDR3 covers 14 residues. V was shortened by 7 bases and J by 1 base, with 13 bases between the two germline ends. Regarding this clone: Its antigen is not known.

The V gene is TRBV7-9, the J gene TRBJ1-1; weak D call: TRBD1 (5 bases). Sequences were obtained from PBMCs. The source of this sequence is a middle-aged woman in good health. Some clones in this sample may be carry-over from other donors' samples. CDR3 nucleotides: TGTGCCAGCACCCACGGCGGGGCGAACACTGAAGCTTTCTTT. It yields the protein CASTHGGANTEAFF.